These T cell receptor beta chains were read from a single sample in a study of vaccination effects on CD4 cells after COVID-19. Generated by immunoSEQ multiplex PCR, the TCRdb table keeps only in-frame clones and is missing some. The sample holds about 26,000 clones, more than 75% seen once. No antigen has been assigned to these receptors. Sequences were derived from CD4+ T cells from PBMCs cultured with HCoV-NL63 spike peptides, sampled before COVID-19 vaccination. Source of these receptors: a human donor who had a prior SARS-CoV-2 infection. CDR3s include the opening cysteine and the closing phenylalanine or tryptophan. The order of the fields is V gene, clone size, J gene, D gene, CDR3 length, CDR3 DNA, CDR3 protein. A D gene is named only where the DNA matches it firmly. The listing skips clone size in some rows; elsewhere it reads once, few, many or a size class.

>TRBV5-1|NA|TRBJ1-2|NA|15
TGCGCCAGCAGCTCGCCGCCGTCCAGTTCTAGCGGCTACACCTTC
CASSSPPSSSSGYTF
>TRBV6-2/TRBV6-3|medium-sized|TRBJ2-7|NA|14
TGTGCCAGCAGTTACGAGGGGGGTCCCTACGAGCAGTACTTC
CASSYEGGPYEQYF
>TRBV6-6|NA|TRBJ1-4|NA|16
TGTGCCAGCACGAGGGGGGGTTCCGGAACTAATGAAAAACTGTTTTTT
CASTRGGSGTNEKLFF
>TRBV15|NA|TRBJ1-5|NA|13
TGTGCCACCAGTCACATATCCTATCAGCCCCAGCATTTT
CATSHISYQPQHF
>TRBV2|few|TRBJ2-1|NA|14
TGTGCCACCTGCCAGCTCGGCTCCTACAATGAGCAGTTCTTC
CATCQLGSYNEQFF
>TRBV11-2|once|TRBJ1-6|NA|12
TGTGCCAGCAGCCCGAACAGGGAACCCCTCCACTTT
CASSPNREPLHF
>TRBV5-1|few|TRBJ1-1|NA|14
TGCGCCAGCAGCTTGGCGGGGGTCGAGACTGAAGCTTTCTTT
CASSLAGVETEAFF
>TRBV4-3|NA|TRBJ2-7|TRBD2|16
TGCGCCAGCAGCGCCGACGGGACTAGCGGGACCCACGAGCAGTACTTC
CASSADGTSGTHEQYF
>TRBV30|NA|TRBJ2-3|NA|14
TGTGCCTGGAGTGTACAAGCGGGCACAGATACGCAGTATTTT
CAWSVQAGTDTQYF
>TRBV5-6|NA|TRBJ2-7|NA|15
TGTGCCAGCAGCGGGGGTTGGGGCTTCGACTACGAGCAGTACTTC
CASSGGWGFDYEQYF
>TRBV11-3|NA|TRBJ1-4|TRBD1|15
TGTGCCAGCAGCCTCCTAGGGACAGGGGTTGAGGAACTGTTTTTT
CASSLLGTGVEELFF
>TRBV18|NA|TRBJ2-5|TRBD2|15
TGTGCCAGCTCAAGGACTAGCGGGATTCAAGAGACCCAGTACTTC
CASSRTSGIQETQYF
>TRBV5-1|NA|TRBJ1-2|TRBD1|14
TGCGCCAGCAGCGCGTCCCAGGGGGCCGGTGGCTACACCTTC
CASSASQGAGGYTF
>TRBV2|NA|TRBJ2-1|TRBD1|17
TGTGCCAGCAGTATAGGACAGGGGGTTAGCTCCTACAATGAGCAGTTCTTC
CASSIGQGVSSYNEQFF
>TRBV4-3|once|TRBJ2-7|NA|15
TGCGCCAGCAGCCAAGATTTTAGGAGCTCCTACGAGCAGTACTTC
CASSQDFRSSYEQYF
>TRBV6-5|NA|TRBJ1-2|TRBD1|13
TGTGCGGGGGGGACAGGGGGCACCTATGGCTACACCTTC
CAGGTGGTYGYTF
>TRBV7-9|NA|TRBJ2-7|NA|14
TGTGCCAGCAGCTTAGGCCCCTATGAATACGAGCAGTACTTC
CASSLGPYEYEQYF
>TRBV6-5|NA|TRBJ1-2|NA|14
TGTGCCAGCAGGGACCGCGATCGTAACTATGGCTACACCTTC
CASRDRDRNYGYTF
>TRBV10-2|NA|TRBJ1-5|TRBD1|15
TGCGCCAGCAGTGCCGGGACAGGCCTTAATCAGCCCCAGCATTTT
CASSAGTGLNQPQHF
>TRBV5-6|NA|TRBJ2-7|TRBD1|16
TGTGCCAGCAGCGCGGACAGGGGGCTTAGGACCTACGAGCAGTACTTC
CASSADRGLRTYEQYF
>TRBV7-3|NA|TRBJ2-3|NA|14
TGTGCCAGCAGCTTAACGGGTAGCACAGATACGCAGTATTTT
CASSLTGSTDTQYF
>TRBV18|NA|TRBJ2-1|NA|15
TGTGCCAGCTCACCGGAGCAAACCCCCTACAATGAGCAGTTCTTC
CASSPEQTPYNEQFF
>TRBV7-2|NA|TRBJ1-6|NA|13
TGTGCCAGCAGCACAGGACAGAATTCACCCCTCCACTTT
CASSTGQNSPLHF
>TRBV5-6|NA|TRBJ2-5|NA|10
TGTGCCAGCGGGCCGGAGACCCAGTACTTC
CASGPETQYF
>TRBV9|NA|TRBJ1-4|NA|14
TGTGCCAGCAGCCCTAGGGGAGATAATGAAAAACTGTTTTTT
CASSPRGDNEKLFF
>TRBV19|NA|TRBJ2-5|NA|13
TGTGCCAGTAGTATAGGTAGTGGTGAGACCCAGTACTTC
CASSIGSGETQYF
>TRBV19|NA|TRBJ2-3|NA|14
TGTGCCAGTAGTATTTGGGACGGCACAGATACGCAGTATTTT
CASSIWDGTDTQYF
>TRBV20-1|few|TRBJ2-7|NA|11
TGCAGTGCTAGTGGGGGCTACGAGCAGTACTTC
CSASGGYEQYF
>TRBV2|NA|TRBJ2-1|TRBD2|15
TGTGCCAGCAGTACTACTAGCGGGAGATTCTGGGAGCAGTTCTTC
CASSTTSGRFWEQFF
>TRBV7-9|few|TRBJ1-1|TRBD1|13
TGTGCCAGCAGCATAACAGGGGGCACTGAAGCTTTCTTT
CASSITGGTEAFF
>TRBV5-6|NA|TRBJ1-1|NA|11
TGTGCCAGCAGCTTCTACACTGAAGCTTTCTTT
CASSFYTEAFF
>TRBV30|NA|TRBJ1-5|NA|14
TGTGCCTGGAGTGTACGCGGGGGCGGTCAGCCCCAGCATTTT
CAWSVRGGGQPQHF
>TRBV7-6|NA|TRBJ1-1|NA|15
TGTGCCAGCAGCTTAGTTCAACGGATGAACACTGAAGCTTTCTTT
CASSLVQRMNTEAFF
>TRBV6-5|NA|TRBJ1-1|NA|16
TGTGCCAGCAGTTACGACCTTCGACGGAAGAACACTGAAGCTTTCTTT
CASSYDLRRKNTEAFF
>TRBV6-2/TRBV6-3|NA|TRBJ1-6|TRBD1|16
TGTGCCAGCAGCCCGGACAGGGGTCTGAATAATTCACCCCTCCACTTT
CASSPDRGLNNSPLHF
>TRBV24-1|NA|TRBJ2-1|TRBD2|16
TGTGCCACCAGTGATCCGGGACTAGCGGGGGGTAATGAGCAGTTCTTC
CATSDPGLAGGNEQFF
>TRBV28|NA|TRBJ1-6|TRBD1|15
TGTGCCAGCAATACACCGGGACAGGGTTATTCACCCCTCCACTTT
CASNTPGQGYSPLHF
>TRBV21-1|few|TRBJ2-1|NA|15
TGTGCCAGCAGCGCGAGCGGGAGGGCCTACAATGAGCAGTTCTTC
CASSASGRAYNEQFF
>TRBV24-1|medium-sized|TRBJ2-1|TRBD2|15
TGTGCCACCAGTGACCCGGGGGGAGCGGGAGTAGAGCAGTTCTTC
CATSDPGGAGVEQFF
>TRBV6-1|NA|TRBJ1-2|TRBD1|16
TGTGCCAGCAGTGAATCAAAGACAGGGGGCAACTATGGCTACACCTTC
CASSESKTGGNYGYTF
>TRBV5-4|few|TRBJ2-7|TRBD2|15
TGTGCCAGCAGCTTGGTAGCGGGGGGGCCCCACGAGCAGTACTTC
CASSLVAGGPHEQYF
>TRBV4-3|NA|TRBJ2-7|NA|14
TGCGCCAGCAGCCAAGATAGGTGGACCTACGAGCAGTACTTC
CASSQDRWTYEQYF
>TRBV5-6|NA|TRBJ1-6|TRBD1|16
TGTGCCAGCAGCTTGGGGTTGACAGGGAATTATTCACCCCTCCACTTT
CASSLGLTGNYSPLHF
>TRBV12-2|NA|TRBJ1-2|NA|15
TGTGCAAGTCGCTTAGTTGGGAAGAGAGGCTATGGCTACACCTTC
CASRLVGKRGYGYTF
>TRBV5-4|NA|TRBJ2-1|TRBD2|15
TGTGCCAGCAGCCAACCGGGACTAGGGACTCATGAGCAGTTCTTC
CASSQPGLGTHEQFF
>TRBV5-6|NA|TRBJ2-5|NA|14
TGTGCCAGCAGCCCAGACCCAGGGAAAGAGACCCAGTACTTC
CASSPDPGKETQYF
>TRBV4-1|NA|TRBJ1-1|NA|17
TGCGCCAGCAGGGGAATGAGTTTGGGCGGCCGGAACACTGAAGCTTTCTTT
CASRGMSLGGRNTEAFF
>TRBV20-1|NA|TRBJ2-7|TRBD1|14
TGCAGTGCTAGTATTCGGACAGGTACATACGAGCAGTACTTC
CSASIRTGTYEQYF
>TRBV9|NA|TRBJ2-3|NA|15
TGTGCCAGCAGCGTCGGGGCTATGAGCACAGATACGCAGTATTTT
CASSVGAMSTDTQYF
>TRBV19|NA|TRBJ2-5|NA|13
TGTGCCAGTAGTCTCAGGTATTCAGAGACCCAGTACTTC
CASSLRYSETQYF
>TRBV12-5|NA|TRBJ2-2|NA|13
TGTGCTAGTGGTTTGGGTGTCACCGGGGAGCTGTTTTTT
CASGLGVTGELFF
>TRBV19|NA|TRBJ1-5|NA|14
TGTGCCAGTAGTATGTGGGGAGGCGATCAGCCCCAGCATTTT
CASSMWGGDQPQHF
>TRBV12-5|NA|TRBJ1-1|NA|15
TGTGCTAGTGGTAAATTGCGGGGGGATGGCACTGAAGCTTTCTTT
CASGKLRGDGTEAFF
>TRBV7-3|NA|TRBJ2-1|TRBD2|14
TGTGCCAGCAGCCAGGGACTAGCGGGGGGTGAGCAGTTCTTC
CASSQGLAGGEQFF
>TRBV4-2|NA|TRBJ2-7|TRBD2|17
TGTGCCAGCAGCCGAGGGGTAGCGGGAGGGTACTCCTACGAGCAGTACTTC
CASSRGVAGGYSYEQYF
>TRBV10-2|NA|TRBJ1-5|TRBD1|15
TGCGCCAGCAGTTCCGGGACAGGGGGCACTCAGCCCCAGCATTTT
CASSSGTGGTQPQHF
>TRBV19|NA|TRBJ1-6|NA|13
TGTGCCAGTAGTATGTATGGCAGTTCACCCCTCCACTTT
CASSMYGSSPLHF
>TRBV30|NA|TRBJ2-1|TRBD2|18
TGTGCCTGGGGGGGAGCGGGAGTCCCTTTGGTTAGCTACAATGAGCAGTTCTTC
CAWGGAGVPLVSYNEQFF